This TCR beta chain is from a study of blood T cells in healthy people across ages. Then a second PCR, running about 6 to 12 cycles, was carried out with a sample-barcoded 5' primer and a J-beta primer mix. One entry per CDR3 protein results from TCRdb running MiXCR on the 5' RACE reads. The repertoire includes about 680,000 distinct CDR3 sequences, around 45% of them detected once, and 25% to 35% sits in the top ten. J lost 5 bases, V lost 2 bases, and 4 bases had no gene match. Germline V lookup: CDR1 DFQATT, CDR2 SNEGSKA (reference sequence). The CDR3 has 14 residues. Study-wide results and limits: Diversity estimates drawn from one million T cells were deemed underestimates.

For this clonotype: Its antigen is unknown.

Researchers report isolating at least 6 million PBMCs per sample. This TCR was recovered from an older woman in good health. Sequencing was done on a sample of blood. The gene calls are TRBV20-1 and TRBJ2-1; TRBD2 matches 9 bases. The CDR3 here is CSARRLAGNNEQFF. In nucleotides, the CDR3 is TGCAGTGCTAGACGGCTAGCGGGGAACAATGAGCAGTTCTTC.